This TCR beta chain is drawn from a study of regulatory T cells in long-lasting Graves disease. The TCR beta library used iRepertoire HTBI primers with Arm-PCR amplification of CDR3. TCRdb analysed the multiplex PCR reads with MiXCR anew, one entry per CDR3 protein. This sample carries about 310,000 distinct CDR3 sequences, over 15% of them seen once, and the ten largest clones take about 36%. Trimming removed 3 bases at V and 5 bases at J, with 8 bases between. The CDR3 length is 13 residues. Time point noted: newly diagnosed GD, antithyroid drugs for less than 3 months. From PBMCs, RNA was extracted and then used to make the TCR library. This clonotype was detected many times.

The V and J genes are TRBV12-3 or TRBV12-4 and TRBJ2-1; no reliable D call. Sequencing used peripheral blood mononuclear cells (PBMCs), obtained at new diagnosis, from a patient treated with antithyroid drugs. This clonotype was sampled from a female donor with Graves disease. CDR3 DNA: TGTGCCAGCAGTTTCGGTTCCCACAATGAGCAGTTCTTC. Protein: CASSFGSHNEQFF.